The rows below give T cell receptor beta chains drawn from one sample of a study of T-cell memory formation after mild COVID-19. Via MiXCR, TCRdb re-called the 5' RACE reads, giving one row per CDR3 protein. This table has approximately 150,000 distinct CDR3 sequences, approximately 21% appearing once. The sequencing input was PBMCs or a T cell subset sorted from them (not recorded which). The receptors come from an adult woman who had mild COVID-19 (a few samples of this study predate the infection). Cell type and time point are not known. The CDR3 runs from the conserved cysteine through the conserved F or W. The order of the fields is CDR3 length, clone size, J gene, V gene, D gene, CDR3 protein, CDR3 DNA. D genes are given only for firm matches. Clone size is stated in some rows and not others, as once, few, many or a class when expanded.

13	few	TRBJ2-5	TRBV5-1	.	CASSIGAGETQYF	TGCGCCAGCAGTATAGGAGCGGGAGAGACCCAGTACTTC
12	few	TRBJ2-2	TRBV5-5	.	CASRPGAGELFF	TGTGCCAGCAGACCGGGGGCCGGGGAGCTGTTTTTT
14	few	TRBJ1-2	TRBV3-1	TRBD1	CASSTWTGDYGYTF	TGTGCCAGCAGCACTTGGACAGGGGACTATGGCTACACCTTC
16	.	TRBJ2-7	TRBV15	.	CATSRVTGAGFYEQYF	TGTGCCACCAGCAGAGTGACAGGCGCCGGGTTCTACGAGCAGTACTTC
17	.	TRBJ1-2	TRBV13	TRBD1	CASSSHSGQGDRYGYTF	TGTGCCAGCAGCTCCCATAGCGGACAGGGGGACCGCTATGGCTACACCTTC
12	.	TRBJ1-4	TRBV15	.	CATSRVNEKLFF	TGTGCCACCAGCAGAGTTAATGAAAAACTGTTTTTT
16	many	TRBJ2-3	TRBV5-1	TRBD2	CASSVGLAGNADTQYF	TGCGCCAGCAGCGTCGGACTAGCGGGGAACGCAGATACGCAGTATTTT
15	many	TRBJ2-3	TRBV7-6	TRBD2	CASSQTAGGTDTQYF	TGTGCCAGCAGCCAAACAGCGGGAGGGACAGATACGCAGTATTTT
12	.	TRBJ2-1	TRBV10-3	.	CAIREDPQGQFF	TGTGCCATCAGGGAGGACCCCCAGGGGCAGTTCTTC
15	few	TRBJ2-7	TRBV5-1	.	CASSLVGSGPGEQYF	TGCGCCAGCAGCTTGGTGGGTAGCGGCCCTGGCGAGCAGTACTTC
14	.	TRBJ1-1	TRBV9	.	CASSPSPRVTEAFF	TGTGCCAGCAGCCCCTCACCGAGGGTCACTGAAGCTTTCTTT
13	.	TRBJ1-5	TRBV6-1	.	CASRDGYHEPQHF	TGTGCCAGCAGGGACGGCTACCACGAACCCCAGCATTTT
12	few	TRBJ2-7	TRBV3-1	.	CASSSGSPRQYF	TGTGCCAGCAGTTCTGGGTCTCCCCGGCAGTACTTC